A single sample is the source of the 24 T cell receptor beta chains below, sequenced in a study of neurological immune-mediated disorders. TCRdb redid the calling of the 5' RACE reads with MiXCR, one entry per CDR3 protein. Here the sample spans more than 50,000 distinct CDR3 sequences, approximately 3.1% being singletons. The sample comprised PBMCs. The source of these receptors is a woman aged 55-70 years with multiple sclerosis.

The sample holds many counts of this clonotype. V gene TRBV5-1 combines with J gene TRBJ2-1, with 8 bases aligning to TRBD2. CDR3 length: 15 amino acids. Germline lookup yields CDR1 SGHRS and CDR2 YFSETQ. The V gene end was trimmed by 4 bases and the J gene end by 2 bases; junction bases not matched to a gene: 5. The CDR3 bases are TGCGCCAGCAGCCAAGAAGCGGGAGCCTACAATGAGCAGTTCTTC. Translated, it gives CASSQEAGAYNEQFF.

This clonotype has a count of ten or more. The CDR3, as DNA: TGTGCCAGCAGTCGAGGCGGGGACAGGGGGTACCAAGAGACCCAGTACTTC. Protein sequence: CASSRGGDRGYQETQYF. V usage is TRBV6-2 or TRBV6-3 and J usage is TRBJ2-5, with TRBD1 matching 11 bases. This CDR3 has 17 residues. V shed 5 bases and J 0 bases; nucleotides not matched to a gene: 8. Germline CDR1 and CDR2: MNHEY and SVGEGT.

This clonotype showed up many times. V gene TRBV5-1 combines with J gene TRBJ2-5; D gene uncertain. Germline V CDR1 and CDR2: SGHRS, YFSETQ. Trimming cost V 1 base and J 1 base, with 5 bases left between them. The CDR3 is made up of 13 amino acids. The CDR3 is CASSLYPQETQYF. The CDR3 DNA sequence: TGCGCCAGCAGCTTGTATCCCCAAGAGACCCAGTACTTC. Together with reference TRBV5-1 and TRBJ2-5, the CDR3 gives the full variable domain: KAGVTQTPRYLIKTRGQQVTLSCSPISGHRSVSWYQQTPGQGLQFLFEYFSETQRNKGNFPGRFSGRQFSNSRSEMNVSTLELGDSALYLCASSLYPQETQYFGPGTRLLVL.

In this sample, this clonotype turned up many times. The J gene is TRBJ2-7, the V gene TRBV5-6; TRBD2 matches at 9 bases. The CDR3 extends over 14 amino acids. CDR1 and CDR2 (germline): SGHDT, YYEEEE. The V and J ends lost 2 bases and 5 bases, in that order; junction bases with no gene match: 5. The CDR3 nucleotides read TGTGCCAGCAGCTTTTACCCTAGCGGGAACGAGCAGTACTTC. As protein: CASSFYPSGNEQYF.

This clonotype was counted at least ten times. This chain joins TRBV5-1 and TRBJ2-5, with 10 bases identical to TRBD2. Germline V lookup: CDR1 SGHRS, CDR2 YFSETQ. The CDR3 is 15 residues long. V dropped 0 bases and J dropped 5; count of bases not matched to a gene: 4. CDR3 DNA: TGCGCCAGCAGCTTGGTGGGACTAGCGCGGGAGACCCAGTACTTC. This encodes CASSLVGLARETQYF.

This clonotype was counted a few times. This sequence joins TRBV19 and TRBJ1-1, with a tentative D call TRBD1 (5 bases). Germline V CDR1 and CDR2: LNHDA, SQIVND (reference sequence). The CDR3 is 13 amino acids. V lost 6 bases, J lost 5 bases, and 13 bases lay in between. In nucleotides, the CDR3 is TGTGCCAGTAGATGGGGACCGGGGACTGAAGCTTTCTTT. This codes for CASRWGPGTEAFF. The full variable domain, with the rest looked up from reference TRBV19 and TRBJ1-1, is DGGITQSPKYLFRKEGQNVTLSCEQNLNHDAMYWYRQDPGQGLRLIYYSQIVNDFQKGDIAEGYSVSREKKESFPLTVTSAQKNPTAFYLCASRWGPGTEAFFGQGTRLTVV.

The sample holds many counts of this clonotype. The rearrangement uses TRBV20-1 and TRBJ2-5; TRBD2 matches 9 bases. The CDR3 is made up of 14 amino acids. Germline CDR1 and CDR2: DFQATT and SNEGSKA (reference sequence). V was pared by 3 bases and J by 5 bases, with 7 bases of the junction left unmatched. The CDR3 is CSASIASGTETQYF. In nucleotides, the CDR3 is TGCAGTGCTAGTATAGCTAGCGGGACGGAGACCCAGTACTTC.

The sample holds many counts of this clonotype. This chain connects TRBV10-3 to TRBJ1-1; D unresolved. The germline V gene has CDR1 ENHRY and CDR2 SYGVKD. This CDR3 comprises 13 residues. Trimming took 2 bases from V and 1 from J, leaving 5 bases between them. This CDR3 reads CAISETRNTEAFF. CDR3 sequence (DNA): TGTGCCATCAGTGAGACTAGGAACACTGAAGCTTTCTTT.

Many counts were recorded for this clonotype. The gene calls are TRBV9 and TRBJ2-2; D not certain. This CDR3 comprises 15 residues. Trimming took off 5 bases at V and 1 base at J, with 12 bases between the two ends. CDR1 is SGDLS and CDR2 is YYNGEE in the germline V gene. The CDR3 nucleotides are TGTGCCAGCAGTTACCGACCGATGAACACCGGGGAGCTGTTTTTT. It specifies CASSYRPMNTGELFF.

This clonotype has ten or more counts. The gene calls are TRBV12-3 or TRBV12-4 and TRBJ2-7, with D possibly TRBD1 on 5 matching bases. Trimming took 2 bases from V and 4 from J, leaving 12 bases between them. The CDR3 sequence is 14 residues long. The CDR3 DNA follows: TGTGCCAGCAGTTTAAGCAGGGCCGGGTACGAGCAGTACTTC. As protein: CASSLSRAGYEQYF.

Many counts were recorded for this clonotype. The V gene is TRBV5-6, the J gene TRBJ2-2, with D maybe TRBD1 (5 bases). CDR1 SGHDT and CDR2 YYEEEE come from the germline V gene. V lost 4 bases, J lost 0 bases, and 10 bases lay in between. This CDR3 is built from 15 residues. This CDR3 is CASSPTVPNTGELFF. In DNA form, the CDR3 reads TGTGCCAGCAGCCCGACAGTTCCGAACACCGGGGAGCTGTTTTTT.

This clonotype was picked up many times. The rearrangement links TRBV10-3 to TRBJ2-1, with 14 bases identical to TRBD2. Losses at the gene ends were 4 bases for V and 1 base for J; bases not matched to a gene: 9. From germline, CDR1 is ENHRY and CDR2 SYGVKD. CDR3 length: 19 amino acids. The CDR3 DNA is TGTGCCATCAGTGCTTCCGGGACTAGCGGGAGTGGGTCCTACAATGAGCAGTTCTTC. Translation: CAISASGTSGSGSYNEQFF.

Ten or more counts support this clonotype. This rearrangement joins TRBV10-3 to TRBJ1-2; 9 positions agree with TRBD1. Germline assignment: CDR1 ENHRY and CDR2 SYGVKD. This CDR3 is built from 16 residues. J was trimmed by 3 bases and V by 9 bases; bases with no gene match: 14. CDR3 in DNA: TGTGCCATAGCGGGACAGGGCCGAGAATCCGACTATGGCTACACCTTC. This sequence encodes CAIAGQGRESDYGYTF.

V usage is TRBV28 and J usage is TRBJ1-6; weak D call: TRBD1 (6 bases). The length of the CDR3 is 14 residues. The V gene's germline CDR1 is MDHEN and CDR2 SYDVKM. V was cut by 6 bases and J by 8 bases, with 14 bases left in between. CDR3 in DNA: TGTGCCAGCAGACAGGGAGGGTTGGATTCACCCCTCCACTTT. Its protein product is CASRQGGLDSPLHF.

This clonotype was counted at least ten times. J is TRBJ2-5 and V is TRBV10-3; 7 nucleotides match TRBD1. Germline CDR1 reads ENHRY; CDR2 reads SYGVKD. V lost 6 bases, J lost 2 bases, and 6 bases stayed unmatched. This CDR3 is 14 amino acids long. CDR3 residues: CAIRRQGPQETQYF. CDR3 nucleotide sequence: TGTGCCATCAGACGACAGGGCCCACAAGAGACCCAGTACTTC.

This clonotype has ten or more counts. The genes are TRBV20-1 and TRBJ2-6, with 9 bases aligning to TRBD1. This CDR3 is built from 16 residues. Germline-derived CDR1 and CDR2 are DFQATT and SNEGSKA (reference sequence). V lost 3 bases and J lost 11; bases outside the gene matches: 14. The CDR3 DNA follows: TGCAGTGCTAGTATACCGGCGGGACAGGGTTCGGACGTCCTGACTTTC. Translating it yields CSASIPAGQGSDVLTF.

Concerning this clonotype itself: This clone may be a read error of a much larger clone one base away. The CDR3 loop reads CASRIRVGDNVLTF. The CDR3 DNA reads TGTGCCAGCAGGATCAGGGTCGGGGACAACGTCCTGACTTTC. The chain couples TRBV6-2 or TRBV6-3 to TRBJ2-6; D is perhaps TRBD1 or TRBD2 (5 bases each). In germline, CDR1 is MNHEY, CDR2 SVGEGT. CDR3 length: 14 amino acids.

This clonotype has just a few counts. The V gene is TRBV3-1, the J gene TRBJ1-1; D unresolved. CDR1 LGHDT and CDR2 YNNKEL come from the germline V gene (reference sequence). This CDR3 region has 13 residues. The V and J ends lost 7 bases and 1 base respectively, with 10 bases between them. The CDR3 DNA follows: TGTGCCAGCACCCGGACCTCGAACACTGAAGCTTTCTTT. This encodes CASTRTSNTEAFF.

This clonotype was seen ten or more times. This rearrangement joins TRBV5-5 to TRBJ2-3; D is unresolved. The CDR3 has 13 amino acids. The V gene's germline CDR1 is SGHKS and CDR2 YYEKEE (reference sequence). The V gene lost 4 bases and the J gene lost 0 bases, with 6 bases spanning the gap. The CDR3 nucleotides read TGTGCCAGCAGCGCGTTTAGCACAGATACGCAGTATTTT. Protein sequence: CASSAFSTDTQYF.

The table lists this clonotype with many counts. This chain links TRBV12-3 or TRBV12-4 with TRBJ1-1; tentative D call: TRBD1 (5 bases). The CDR3 is 14 amino acids. With 4 bases removed from V and 5 bases from J, the gap between germline ends came to 14 bases. CDR3 coding DNA: TGTGCCAGCAGTTGGGACGGCCGAGGGACTGAAGCTTTCTTT. This codes for CASSWDGRGTEAFF.

CDR3 amino acids: CASSQDWSKEQYF. The CDR3, as DNA: TGTGCCAGCAGCCAAGATTGGTCGAAAGAGCAGTACTTC. The chain joins TRBV4-2 to TRBJ2-7; D is ambiguous. The CDR3 has 13 amino acids. Germline loops: CDR1 LGHNA, CDR2 YNFKEQ. Trimming removed 0 bases at V and 7 bases at J, with 10 bases between.

This clonotype was picked up many times. The rearrangement joins TRBV6-6 to TRBJ2-7; possible D gene TRBD1, 7 bases. V shed 0 bases and J shed 5 bases, with 17 bases lying between them. CDR1 and CDR2 from the germline V gene are MNHNY and SVGAGI (reference sequence). The CDR3 covers 16 residues. The DNA for the CDR3 is TGTGCCAGCAGTTACTCGCGAGTCCAGGGGGAGGACGAGCAGTACTTC. Residues: CASSYSRVQGEDEQYF.

This clonotype was picked up many times. V usage is TRBV20-1 and J usage is TRBJ2-3; no reliable D call. This CDR3 contains 11 residues. Germline V lookup: CDR1 DFQATT, CDR2 SNEGSKA (reference sequence). The CDR3 DNA is TGCAATGTAGCAAGCACAGATACGCAGTATTTT. It encodes CNVASTDTQYF.

This clonotype was detected many times. The chain couples TRBV3-1 to TRBJ1-2; possible D gene TRBD1, 5 bases. This CDR3 spans 15 amino acids. Germline V gene data show CDR1 as LGHDT and CDR2 as YNNKEL (reference sequence). The V end was cut by 4 bases, the J end by 2 bases, with 14 bases between. This CDR3 is CASSPPTAPNYGYTF. CDR3 nucleotide sequence: TGTGCCAGCAGCCCCCCGACAGCCCCAAACTATGGCTACACCTTC. Based on the CDR3 plus reference TRBV3-1 and TRBJ1-2, the full variable domain is DTAVSQTPKYLVTQMGNDKSIKCEQNLGHDTMYWYKQDSKKFLKIMFSYNNKELIINETVPNRFSPKSPDKAHLNLHINSLELGDSAVYFCASSPPTAPNYGYTFGSGTRLTVV.